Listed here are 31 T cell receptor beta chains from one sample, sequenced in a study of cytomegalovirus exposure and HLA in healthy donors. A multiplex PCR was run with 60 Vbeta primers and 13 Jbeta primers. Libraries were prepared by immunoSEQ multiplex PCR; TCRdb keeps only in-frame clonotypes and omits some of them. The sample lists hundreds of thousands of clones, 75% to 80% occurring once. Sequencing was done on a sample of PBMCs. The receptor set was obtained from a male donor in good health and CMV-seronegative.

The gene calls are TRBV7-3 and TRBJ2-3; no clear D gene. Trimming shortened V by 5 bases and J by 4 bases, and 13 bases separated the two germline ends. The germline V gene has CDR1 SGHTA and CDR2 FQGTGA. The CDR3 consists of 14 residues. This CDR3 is CASSIAYGADTQYF. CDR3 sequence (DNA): TGTGCCAGCAGCATCGCATACGGAGCAGATACGCAGTATTTT.

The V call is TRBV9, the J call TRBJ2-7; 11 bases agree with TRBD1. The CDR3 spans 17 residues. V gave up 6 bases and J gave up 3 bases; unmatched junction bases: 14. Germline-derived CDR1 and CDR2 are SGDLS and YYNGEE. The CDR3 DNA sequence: TGTGCCAGCACCCCGACCCAGGACAGGGGGCGCATCTACGAGCAGTACTTC. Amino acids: CASTPTQDRGRIYEQYF.

CDR3 sequence (DNA): TGTGCCAGCAGCCCATACCGTACAACAGATACGCAGTATTTT. This sequence encodes CASSPYRTTDTQYF. This chain uses TRBV7-8 with TRBJ2-3; no firm D call. Germline V gives CDR1 SGHVS, CDR2 FQNEAQ. CDR3 length equals 14 residues. V lost 5 bases to trimming and J lost 3 bases, with 12 bases between them.

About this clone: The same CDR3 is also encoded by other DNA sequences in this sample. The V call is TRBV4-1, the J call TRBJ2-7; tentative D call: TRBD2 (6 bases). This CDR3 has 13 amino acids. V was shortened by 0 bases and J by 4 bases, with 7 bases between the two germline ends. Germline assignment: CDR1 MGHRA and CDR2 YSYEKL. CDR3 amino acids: CASSQEGGYEQYF. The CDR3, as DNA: TGCGCCAGCAGCCAAGAGGGGGGTTACGAGCAGTACTTC.

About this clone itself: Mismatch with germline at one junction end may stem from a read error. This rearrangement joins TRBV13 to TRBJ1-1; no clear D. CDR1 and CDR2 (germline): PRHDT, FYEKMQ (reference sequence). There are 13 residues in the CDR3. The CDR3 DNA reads TGTGCCAGCAGCTTATTGGCAGCGGCGTTAGGTCGATTT. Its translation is CASSLLAAALGRF.

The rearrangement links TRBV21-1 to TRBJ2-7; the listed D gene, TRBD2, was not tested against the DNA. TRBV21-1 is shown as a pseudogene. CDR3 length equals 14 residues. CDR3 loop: CASSKVLRGGEQYF. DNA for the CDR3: TGTGCCAGCAGCAAAGTGCTGAGAGGCGGCGAGCAGTACTTC.

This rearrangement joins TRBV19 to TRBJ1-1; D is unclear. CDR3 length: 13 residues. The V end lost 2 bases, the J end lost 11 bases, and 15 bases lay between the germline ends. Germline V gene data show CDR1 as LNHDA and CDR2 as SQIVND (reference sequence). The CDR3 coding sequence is TGTGCCAGTAGTATAAACCCCGGGGTTGGGGCTTTCTTT. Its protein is CASSINPGVGAFF.

The CDR3 DNA sequence: TGTGCCAGCAGTGAGGACAGGTTGAGCCAAACAGATACGCAGTATTTT. Translating it yields CASSEDRLSQTDTQYF. The rearrangement links TRBV2 to TRBJ2-3, with TRBD1 identical over 7 bases. V lost 3 bases and J lost 3; bases outside the gene matches: 9. The germline CDR1 and CDR2 sequences are SNHLY and FYNNEI. The CDR3 totals 16 residues.

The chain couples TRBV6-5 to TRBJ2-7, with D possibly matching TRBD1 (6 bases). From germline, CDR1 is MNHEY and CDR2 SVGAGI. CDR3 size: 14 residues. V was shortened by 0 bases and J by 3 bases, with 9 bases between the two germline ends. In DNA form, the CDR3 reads TGTGCCAGCAGTTACTCGATGACAGGCTACGAGCAGTACTTC. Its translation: CASSYSMTGYEQYF.

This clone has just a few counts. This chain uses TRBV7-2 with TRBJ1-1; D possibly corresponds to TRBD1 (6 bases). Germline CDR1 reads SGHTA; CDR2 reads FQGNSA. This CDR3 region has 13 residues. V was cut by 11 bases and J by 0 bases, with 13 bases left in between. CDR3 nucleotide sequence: TGTGCCGCAGGGGCAAATCTGAACACTGAAGCTTTCTTT. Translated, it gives CAAGANLNTEAFF. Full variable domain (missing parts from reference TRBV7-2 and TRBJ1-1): GAGVSQSPSNKVTEKGKDVELRCDPISGHTALYWYRQSLGQGLEFLIYFQGNSAPDKSGLPSDRFSAERTGGSVSTLTIQRTQQEDSAVYLCAAGANLNTEAFFGQGTRLTVV.

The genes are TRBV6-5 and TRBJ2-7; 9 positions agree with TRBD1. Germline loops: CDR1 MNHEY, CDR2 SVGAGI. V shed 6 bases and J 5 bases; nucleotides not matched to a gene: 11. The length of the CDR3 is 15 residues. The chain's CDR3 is CASRDPGQGHDEQYF. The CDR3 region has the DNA TGTGCCAGCAGGGACCCGGGACAGGGTCACGACGAGCAGTACTTC.

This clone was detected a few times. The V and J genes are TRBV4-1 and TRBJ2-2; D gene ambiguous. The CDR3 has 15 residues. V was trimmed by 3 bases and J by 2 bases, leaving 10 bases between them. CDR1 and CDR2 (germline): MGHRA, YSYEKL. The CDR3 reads CASSQASPNTGELFF. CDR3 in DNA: TGCGCCAGCAGCCAGGCTTCCCCAAACACCGGGGAGCTGTTTTTT.

In DNA, the CDR3 is TGTGCCAGCAGCATCGGGACAGGAGAGAACACTGAAGCTTTCTTT. Translating it yields CASSIGTGENTEAFF. The genes are TRBV11-3 and TRBJ1-1; TRBD1 agrees at 8 bases. With 5 bases clipped from V and 1 base from J, the junction kept 6 bases outside the gene matches. The CDR3 length is 15 residues. Germline V gene data show CDR1 as SGHNT and CDR2 as YENEEA.

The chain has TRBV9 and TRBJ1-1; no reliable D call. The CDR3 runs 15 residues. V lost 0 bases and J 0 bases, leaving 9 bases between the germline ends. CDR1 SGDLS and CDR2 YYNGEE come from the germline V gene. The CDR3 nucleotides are TGTGCCAGCAGCGTAGCAGGTTCCATGAACACTGAAGCTTTCTTT. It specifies CASSVAGSMNTEAFF.

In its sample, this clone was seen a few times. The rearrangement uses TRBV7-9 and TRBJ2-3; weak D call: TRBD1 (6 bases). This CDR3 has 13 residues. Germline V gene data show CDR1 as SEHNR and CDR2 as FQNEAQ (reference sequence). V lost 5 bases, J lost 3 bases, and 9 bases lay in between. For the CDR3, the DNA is TGTGCCAGCAGCCGCACAGGGACAGATACGCAGTATTTT. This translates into CASSRTGTDTQYF.

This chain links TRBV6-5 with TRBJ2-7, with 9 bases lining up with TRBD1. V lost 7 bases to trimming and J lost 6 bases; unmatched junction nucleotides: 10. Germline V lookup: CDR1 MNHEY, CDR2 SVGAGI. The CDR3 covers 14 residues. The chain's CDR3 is CASTRGTGQGEQYF. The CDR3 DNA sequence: TGTGCCAGCACAAGGGGGACAGGGCAGGGCGAGCAGTACTTC.

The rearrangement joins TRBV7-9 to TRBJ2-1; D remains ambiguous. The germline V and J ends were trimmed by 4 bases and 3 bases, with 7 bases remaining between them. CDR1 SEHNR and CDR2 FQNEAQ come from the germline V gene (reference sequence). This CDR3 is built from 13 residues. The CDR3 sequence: CASSSPNYNEQFF. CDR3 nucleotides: TGTGCCAGCAGCTCCCCTAACTACAATGAGCAGTTCTTC.

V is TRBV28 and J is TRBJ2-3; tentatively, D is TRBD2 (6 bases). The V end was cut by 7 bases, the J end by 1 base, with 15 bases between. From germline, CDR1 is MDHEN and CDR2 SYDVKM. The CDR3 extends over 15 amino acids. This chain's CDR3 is CASTEGGEGTDTQYF. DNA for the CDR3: TGTGCCAGCACCGAAGGTGGGGAGGGCACAGATACGCAGTATTTT.

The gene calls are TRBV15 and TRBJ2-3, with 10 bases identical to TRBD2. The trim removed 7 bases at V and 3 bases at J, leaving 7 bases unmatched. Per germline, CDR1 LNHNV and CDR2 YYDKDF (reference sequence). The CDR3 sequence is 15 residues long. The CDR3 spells CATNTLAGVTDTQYF. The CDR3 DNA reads TGTGCCACCAATACCCTAGCGGGGGTTACAGATACGCAGTATTTT.

In DNA form, the CDR3 reads TGCGCCAGCAGCCCTCGGGTTCTAGCGGCTAATGAGCAGTTCTTC. Its protein product is CASSPRVLAANEQFF. The rearrangement joins TRBV4-3 to TRBJ2-1, with 7 bases aligning to TRBD2. The J segment lost 7 bases and the V segment lost 4 bases, leaving 10 bases of the junction unmatched. This CDR3 has 15 amino acids. CDR1 is LGHNA, CDR2 YSLEER, per germline.

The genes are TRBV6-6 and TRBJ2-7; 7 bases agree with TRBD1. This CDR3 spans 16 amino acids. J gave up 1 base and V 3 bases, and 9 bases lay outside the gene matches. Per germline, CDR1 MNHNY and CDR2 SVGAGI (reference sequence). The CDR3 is CASSYGRQGRSYEQYF. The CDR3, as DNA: TGTGCCAGCAGTTATGGGAGACAGGGACGGTCCTACGAGCAGTACTTC.

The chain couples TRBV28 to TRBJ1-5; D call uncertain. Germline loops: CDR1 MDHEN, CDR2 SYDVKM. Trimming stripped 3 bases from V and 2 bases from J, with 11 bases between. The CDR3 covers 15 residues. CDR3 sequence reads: CASSFRRQRNQPQHF. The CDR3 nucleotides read TGTGCCAGCAGTTTTAGGCGACAACGCAATCAGCCCCAGCATTTT.

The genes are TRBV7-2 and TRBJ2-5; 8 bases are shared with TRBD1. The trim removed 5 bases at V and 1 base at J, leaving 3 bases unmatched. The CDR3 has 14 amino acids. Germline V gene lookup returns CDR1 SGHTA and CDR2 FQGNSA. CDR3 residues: CASSRDRTQETQYF. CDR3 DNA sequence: TGTGCCAGCAGCCGGGACAGGACCCAAGAGACCCAGTACTTC.

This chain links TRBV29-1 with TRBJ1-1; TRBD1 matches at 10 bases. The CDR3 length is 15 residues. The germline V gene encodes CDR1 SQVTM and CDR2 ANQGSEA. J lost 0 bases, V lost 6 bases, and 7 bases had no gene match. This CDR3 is CSVGQGLTMNTEAFF. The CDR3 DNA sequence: TGCAGCGTGGGACAGGGGCTAACGATGAACACTGAAGCTTTCTTT. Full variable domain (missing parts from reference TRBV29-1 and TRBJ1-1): SAVISQKPSRDICQRGTSLTIQCQVDSQVTMMFWYRQQPGQSLTLIATANQGSEATYESGFVIDKFPISRPNLTFSTLTVSNMSPEDSSIYLCSVGQGLTMNTEAFFGQGTRLTVV.

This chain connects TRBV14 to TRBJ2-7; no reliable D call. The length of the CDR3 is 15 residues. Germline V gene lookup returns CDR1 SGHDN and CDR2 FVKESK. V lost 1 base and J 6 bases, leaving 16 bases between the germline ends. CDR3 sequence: CASSQVVAWSGEQYF. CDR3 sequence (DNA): TGTGCCAGCAGCCAAGTTGTTGCATGGTCGGGCGAGCAGTACTTC.

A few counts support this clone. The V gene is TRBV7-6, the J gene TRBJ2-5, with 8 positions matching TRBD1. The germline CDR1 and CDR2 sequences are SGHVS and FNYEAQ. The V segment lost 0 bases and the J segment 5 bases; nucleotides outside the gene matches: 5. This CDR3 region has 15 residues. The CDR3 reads CASSLARTGTETQYF. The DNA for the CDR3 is TGTGCCAGCAGCTTAGCAAGGACAGGGACGGAGACCCAGTACTTC. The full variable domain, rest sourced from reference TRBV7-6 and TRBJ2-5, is GAGVSQSPRYKVTKRGQDVALRCDPISGHVSLYWYRQALGQGPEFLTYFNYEAQQDKSGLPNDRFSAERPEGSISTLTIQRTEQRDSAMYRCASSLARTGTETQYFGPGTRLLVL.

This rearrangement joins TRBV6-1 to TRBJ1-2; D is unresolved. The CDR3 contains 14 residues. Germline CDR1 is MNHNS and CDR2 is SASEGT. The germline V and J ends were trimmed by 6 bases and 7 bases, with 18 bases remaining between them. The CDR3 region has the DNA TGTGCCAGCAGCGGACTGATGGCTTCGGGTGGCTACACCTTC. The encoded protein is CASSGLMASGGYTF.

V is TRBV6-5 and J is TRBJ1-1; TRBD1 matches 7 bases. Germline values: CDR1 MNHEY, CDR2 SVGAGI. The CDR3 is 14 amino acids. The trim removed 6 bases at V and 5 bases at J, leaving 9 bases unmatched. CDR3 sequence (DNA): TGTGCCAGCAGCCGGACAGGAGCGGTTACTGAAGCTTTCTTT. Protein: CASSRTGAVTEAFF.

CDR3 sequence (DNA): TGTGCCTGGAGTGTACAGGGTGGGATTGGATCACCCCTCCACTTT. Translating gives CAWSVQGGIGSPLHF. The J gene is TRBJ1-6, the V gene TRBV30; TRBD1 is a possible D gene (6 bases). V was pared by 0 bases and J by 10 bases, with 16 bases between. The CDR3 length is 15 residues. The germline V gene encodes CDR1 GTSNPN and CDR2 SVGIG (reference sequence).

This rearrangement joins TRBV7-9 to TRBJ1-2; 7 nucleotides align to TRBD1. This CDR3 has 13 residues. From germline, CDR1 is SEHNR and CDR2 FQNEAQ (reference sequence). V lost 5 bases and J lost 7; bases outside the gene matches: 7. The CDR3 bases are TGTGCCAGCAGCACAGGGGTGGTAGGTGGCTACACCTTC. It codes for CASSTGVVGGYTF.

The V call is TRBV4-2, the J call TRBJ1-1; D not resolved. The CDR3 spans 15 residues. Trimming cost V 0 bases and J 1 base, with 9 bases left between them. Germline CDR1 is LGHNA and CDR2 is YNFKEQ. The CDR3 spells CASSQESNRNTEAFF. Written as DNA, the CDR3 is TGTGCCAGCAGCCAAGAATCGAACAGGAACACTGAAGCTTTCTTT.